This T cell receptor beta chain was recovered during a study of CD8 T cells in Susac syndrome. CDR1 is SGHRS and CDR2 is YFSETQ in the germline V gene. The CDR3 spans 14 residues. The V gene end was trimmed by 5 bases and the J gene end by 6 bases; junction bases not matched to a gene: 9. With random hexamers, reverse transcription was performed on about 0.5 to 1 ug of RNA. One entry per CDR3 protein, called by TCRdb with MiXCR from the immunoSEQ multiplex PCR reads. The sample lists 100,000 to 150,000 distinct CDR3 sequences; approximately 94% were seen once. The multiple sclerosis control cohort comprised treatment-naive individuals presenting with stable or active relapsing-remitting disease.

The sequencing input was CD4+ T cells from PBMCs. V is TRBV5-1 and J is TRBJ2-7; 9 bases are a match to TRBD1. The clonotype comes from a human donor with multiple sclerosis. The CDR3 loop reads CASRGGDRASEQYF. The CDR3 DNA reads as TGCGCCAGCAGGGGAGGGGACAGGGCATCCGAGCAGTACTTC.